Below, 27 T cell receptor beta chains from the same sample are listed, as sequenced in a study of PD-L1 blockade in urothelial cancer. Time point here: pretreatment peripheral blood. This table comes from immunoSEQ multiplex PCR, and its TCRdb copy is limited to in-frame clones, with some not included. The sample lists around 100,000 clones, 80% to 90% occurring once. The sequences come from PBMCs, collected around atezolizumab (anti-PD-L1) treatment. These receptors originate from a man aged 55 to 69 with urothelial cancer.

In its sample, this clone was seen once. The CDR3 DNA is TGTGCCAGCGAGACAGGGGCGCAGGACAGGGCATATAGCAATCAGCCCCAGCATTTT. It codes for CASETGAQDRAYSNQPQHF. The chain links TRBV28 to TRBJ1-5; 8 bases map to TRBD1. V shed 8 bases, J shed 0 bases, and the junction held 18 bases outside the gene matches. The CDR3 is 19 amino acids. CDR1 and CDR2 (germline): MDHEN, SYDVKM.

This rearrangement joins TRBV4-1 to TRBJ1-2; D is unresolved. The CDR3 is made up of 13 amino acids. CDR1 is MGHRA and CDR2 is YSYEKL in the germline V gene. Trimming took off 1 base at V and 5 bases at J, with 8 bases between the two ends. CDR3 region: CASSQGDKYGYTF. DNA of the CDR3: TGCGCCAGCAGCCAAGGCGACAAATATGGCTACACCTTC.

The V and J genes are TRBV28 and TRBJ2-1; unclear D gene. In germline, CDR1 is MDHEN, CDR2 SYDVKM. This CDR3 contains 13 residues. V lost 2 bases to trimming and J lost 7 bases, with 9 bases between them. The CDR3 DNA follows: TGTGCCAGCAGTTTAAGCCAGACAAATGAGCAGTTCTTC. This translates into CASSLSQTNEQFF.

The gene calls are TRBV5-1 and TRBJ2-7; no firm D call. The CDR3 totals 14 residues. V gave up 6 bases and J gave up 0 bases, with 13 bases separating them. The germline V gene has CDR1 SGHRS and CDR2 YFSETQ. Here the CDR3 DNA reads TGCGCCAGCACCCCCAGGATCAGCTCCTACGAGCAGTACTTC. Protein sequence: CASTPRISSYEQYF.

This chain links TRBV9 with TRBJ2-2; D perhaps matches TRBD2 (5 bases). V was clipped by 3 bases and J by 5 bases, with 26 bases between them. This CDR3 is built from 19 residues. Per the germline V gene, CDR1 is SGDLS and CDR2 is YYNGEE. DNA of the CDR3: TGTGCCAGCAGCGCCAGAGGAGGAACCTTTAGGACTCCAACCGGGGAGCTGTTTTTT. Its protein is CASSARGGTFRTPTGELFF.

The rearrangement joins TRBV7-3 to TRBJ1-2; D is undetermined. CDR1 is SGHTA, CDR2 FQGTGA, per germline. CDR3 length: 12 amino acids. The V end was cut by 5 bases, the J end by 8 bases, with 12 bases between. CDR3 amino acids: CASSPGMGGYTF. DNA for the CDR3: TGTGCCAGCAGCCCGGGAATGGGAGGCTACACCTTC.

The chain combines TRBV19 with TRBJ1-3; D is unresolved. Trimming removed 4 bases from V and 3 bases from J, with 16 bases in between. CDR3 size: 16 residues. Germline lookup yields CDR1 LNHDA and CDR2 SQIVND (reference sequence). The CDR3 nucleotides read TGTGCCAGTAGTACCGGTCCTGGAGGTTTTGGAAACACCATATATTTT. Translating it yields CASSTGPGGFGNTIYF.

The chain is built from TRBV29-1 and TRBJ2-2; D might be TRBD1 (5 bases). The CDR3 has 14 amino acids. The V and J ends lost 6 bases and 5 bases respectively, with 16 bases between them. CDR1 is SQVTM, CDR2 ANQGSEA, per germline. In nucleotides, the CDR3 is TGCAGCGTGCAGGGCCCCCCTAGGACCGGGGAGCTGTTTTTT. Its protein is CSVQGPPRTGELFF.

The chain is built from TRBV6-1 and TRBJ1-2; 9 bases fit TRBD1. The CDR3 covers 14 residues. Germline loops: CDR1 MNHNS, CDR2 SASEGT. V gave up 4 bases and J gave up 7 bases; unmatched junction bases: 7. The CDR3 DNA is TGTGCCAGCAGTGGGTCGGGACAGGGCTCTGGCTACACCTTC. As protein: CASSGSGQGSGYTF.

The count of this clone is one. Germline and junction disagree at one end, which may indicate a read error. The V gene is TRBV7-7, the J gene TRBJ1-3; D remains ambiguous. Germline values: CDR1 SSHAT, CDR2 FNYEAQ (reference sequence). This CDR3 is built from 14 residues. The CDR3: CASSPLVSGNTIYF. CDR3 bases: TGTGCTAGCAGCCCGCTAGTGAGTGGAAACACCATATATTTT. The whole variable domain, filled in from reference TRBV7-7 and TRBJ1-3, reads GAGVSQSPRYKVTKRGQDVTLRCDPISSHATLYWYQQALGQGPEFLTYFNYEAQPDKSGLPSDRFSAERPEGSISTLTIQRTEQRDSAMYRCASSPLVSGNTIYFGEGSWLTVV.

The table lists this clone with a few counts. J is TRBJ2-7 and V is TRBV4-1; 9 positions agree with TRBD1. The CDR3 consists of 16 residues. Germline loops: CDR1 MGHRA, CDR2 YSYEKL. Trimming at V came to 4 bases and at J to 0 bases, leaving 7 bases not matched to a gene. The CDR3 DNA sequence: TGCGCCAGCAGCCGTCCCGGGACAGGGAGCTCCTACGAGCAGTACTTC. Protein product: CASSRPGTGSSYEQYF.

The chain links TRBV7-2 to TRBJ1-1; the D is unclear. The CDR3 is 13 amino acids. The germline gives CDR1 SGHTA, CDR2 FQGNSA. V was clipped by 3 bases and J by 5 bases, with 10 bases between them. The CDR3 loop reads CASSFRDGTEAFF. The CDR3 DNA follows: TGTGCCAGCAGCTTCCGGGATGGGACTGAAGCTTTCTTT.

The chain uses TRBV11-2 and TRBJ2-7; D is unclear. The germline V gene has CDR1 SGHAT and CDR2 FQNNGV. The CDR3 length is 13 residues. Trimming left V 5 bases short and J 3 bases short, with 11 bases between. In DNA, the CDR3 is TGTGCCAGCAGCGTCCGACATCTCTACGAGCAGTACTTC. Protein sequence: CASSVRHLYEQYF.

The chain couples TRBV7-9 to TRBJ2-7; 8 bases line up with TRBD1. This CDR3 has 14 residues. Looked up from germline, CDR1 is SEHNR and CDR2 is FQNEAQ (reference sequence). V was clipped by 1 base and J by 4 bases; unmatched bases: 3. The DNA of the CDR3 is TGTGCCAGCAGCTTAGTTGGGACAGGATACGAGCAGTACTTC. Its translation: CASSLVGTGYEQYF.

This chain links TRBV5-6 with TRBJ2-7; 9 bases are a match to TRBD1. The CDR3 runs to 13 residues. V trimming: 9 bases; J trimming: 6 bases; junction bases outside the gene matches: 10. Germline lookup yields CDR1 SGHDT and CDR2 YYEEEE. CDR3: CATTGGNISEQYF. The CDR3 DNA reads as TGTGCCACTACAGGGGGCAATATCTCCGAGCAGTACTTC.

CDR3: CASSPQGVNTEAFF. CDR3 sequence (DNA): TGTGCCAGTAGTCCACAGGGGGTGAACACTGAAGCTTTCTTT. The chain links TRBV19 to TRBJ1-1, with 8 positions matching TRBD1. The CDR3 is made up of 14 amino acids. V trimming: 5 bases; J trimming: 0 bases; junction bases outside the gene matches: 2. Germline assignment: CDR1 LNHDA and CDR2 SQIVND (reference sequence).

DNA of the CDR3: TGTGCCAGCAGTGTAAGGGGAAGTCATGGCACAGATACGCAGTATTTT. Translation gives CASSVRGSHGTDTQYF. The V gene is TRBV9, the J gene TRBJ2-3, with D perhaps matching TRBD1 (5 bases). The CDR3 is 16 residues long. CDR1 and CDR2 from the germline V gene are SGDLS and YYNGEE. The V end was cut by 5 bases, the J end by 1 base, with 17 bases between.

The J gene is TRBJ1-2, the V gene TRBV5-6, with D unresolved. Trimming shortened V by 2 bases and J by 4 bases, and 9 bases separated the two germline ends. Germline values: CDR1 SGHDT, CDR2 YYEEEE. The CDR3 has 13 residues. CDR3 loop: CASSFFGAYGYTF. DNA of the CDR3: TGTGCCAGCAGCTTCTTCGGTGCCTATGGCTACACCTTC.

This clone was counted once. V usage is TRBV27 and J usage is TRBJ2-3; a weak D match, TRBD2 (5 bases). The CDR3 consists of 15 residues. V lost 1 base and J 4 bases, leaving 12 bases between the germline ends. Germline-derived CDR1 and CDR2 are MNHEY and SMNVEV (reference sequence). Here the CDR3 DNA reads TGTGCCAGCAGTTTATTTTGGGAGCCGGCAGATACGCAGTATTTT. Amino acid sequence: CASSLFWEPADTQYF.

This clone has only a few counts. Other DNA sequences from this sample encode an identical CDR3 as well. This chain uses TRBV11-2 with TRBJ2-7; TRBD1 matches at 9 bases. The germline gives CDR1 SGHAT, CDR2 FQNNGV. V lost 5 bases, J lost 4 bases, and 6 bases stayed unmatched. The CDR3 extends over 14 amino acids. The CDR3 spells CASSLGTGTYEQYF. Here the CDR3 DNA reads TGTGCCAGCAGCCTCGGGACAGGGACTTACGAGCAGTACTTC.

V and J are TRBV27 and TRBJ2-7, with 7 bases that match TRBD2. Germline V lookup: CDR1 MNHEY, CDR2 SMNVEV (reference sequence). The CDR3 totals 15 residues. The V and J ends lost 1 base and 6 bases, in that order; junction bases with no gene match: 9. The DNA of the CDR3 is TGTGCCAGCAGTTTATTTGCGGGAGAATCCGCCGAGCAGTACTTC. Translation gives CASSLFAGESAEQYF.

This chain connects TRBV12-5 to TRBJ2-1; TRBD2 matches 10 bases. CDR1 and CDR2 (germline): LGHNT, FRNRAP. V lost 5 bases to trimming and J lost 8 bases; unmatched junction nucleotides: 6. This CDR3 is 14 amino acids long. CDR3 sequence: CASGTGLASHEQFF. The CDR3 nucleotides are TGTGCTAGTGGTACGGGACTAGCGAGCCATGAGCAGTTCTTC.

V gene TRBV7-3 combines with J gene TRBJ2-6, with 9 positions matching TRBD1. The CDR3 is 18 amino acids. Germline V gene lookup returns CDR1 SGHTA and CDR2 FQGTGA. V shed 5 bases and J 4 bases; nucleotides not matched to a gene: 12. The CDR3 nucleotides read TGTGCCAGCAGCCCAGAGGGGACAGGGCCATCAGGGGCCAACGTCCTGACTTTC. This sequence encodes CASSPEGTGPSGANVLTF.

The genes are TRBV6-6 and TRBJ2-7; TRBD1 matches 9 bases. In germline, CDR1 is MNHNY, CDR2 SVGAGI (reference sequence). Trimming cost V 3 bases and J 7 bases; bases outside gene matches: 4. This CDR3 is built from 13 residues. The CDR3 here is CASSYLTGGEQYF. The DNA for the CDR3 is TGTGCCAGCAGTTATTTGACAGGGGGGGAGCAGTACTTC.

The chain is built from TRBV2 and TRBJ2-1; possible D gene TRBD2, 7 bases. Germline V CDR1 and CDR2: SNHLY, FYNNEI. Trimming shortened V by 7 bases and J by 10 bases, and 11 bases separated the two germline ends. The CDR3 is 11 residues long. The CDR3 DNA follows: TGTGCCAGCAAGGGGGGGAGAGAGCAGTTCTTC. It translates to CASKGGREQFF. Using reference TRBV2 and TRBJ2-1 for the parts outside the CDR3, the full variable domain is EPEVTQTPSHQVTQMGQEVILRCVPISNHLYFYWYRQILGQKVEFLVSFYNNEISEKSEIFDDQFSVERPDGSNFTLKIRSTKLEDSAMYFCASKGGREQFFGPGTRLTVL.

This clone has a single count. The chain links TRBV7-9 to TRBJ2-3; TRBD1 agrees at 10 bases. Losses at the gene ends were 5 bases for V and 5 bases for J; bases not matched to a gene: 10. Looked up from germline, CDR1 is SEHNR and CDR2 is FQNEAQ (reference sequence). The CDR3 runs 16 residues. CDR3 sequence reads: CASSPTGQGTGDTQYF. CDR3 bases: TGTGCCAGCAGCCCCACGGGACAGGGGACGGGAGATACGCAGTATTTT.

This chain links TRBV11-3 with TRBJ2-1; D possibly corresponds to TRBD2 (6 bases). The germline gives CDR1 SGHNT, CDR2 YENEEA. Between the trimmed V and J ends, which lost 3 bases and 0 bases, there was a span of 9 bases. This CDR3 is 15 amino acids long. CDR3: CASSFAGSSYNEQFF. For the CDR3, the DNA is TGTGCCAGCAGCTTTGCGGGGAGCTCCTACAATGAGCAGTTCTTC. Full variable domain (rest looked up from reference TRBV11-3 and TRBJ2-1): EAGVVQSPRYKIIEKKQPVAFWCNPISGHNTLYWYLQNLGQGPELLIRYENEEAVDDSQLPKDRFSAERLKGVDSTLKIQPAELGDSAVYLCASSFAGSSYNEQFFGPGTRLTVL.